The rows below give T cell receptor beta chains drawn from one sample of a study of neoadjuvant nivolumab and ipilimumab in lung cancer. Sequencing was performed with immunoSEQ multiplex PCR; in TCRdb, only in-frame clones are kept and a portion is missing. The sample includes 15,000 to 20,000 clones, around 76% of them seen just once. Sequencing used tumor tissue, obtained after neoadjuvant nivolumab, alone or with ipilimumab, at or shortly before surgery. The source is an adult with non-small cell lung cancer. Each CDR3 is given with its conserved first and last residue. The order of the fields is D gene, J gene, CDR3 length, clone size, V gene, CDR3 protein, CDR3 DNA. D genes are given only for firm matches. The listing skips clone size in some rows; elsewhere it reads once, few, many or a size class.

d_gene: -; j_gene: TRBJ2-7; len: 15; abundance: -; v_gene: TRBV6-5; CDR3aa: CASSRITGGGYEQYF; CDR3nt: TGTGCCAGCAGTCGGATAACAGGGGGGGGCTACGAGCAGTACTTC
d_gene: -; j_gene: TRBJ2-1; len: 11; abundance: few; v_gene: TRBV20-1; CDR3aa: CSARRGWEQFF; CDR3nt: TGCAGTGCTAGACGTGGTTGGGAGCAGTTCTTC
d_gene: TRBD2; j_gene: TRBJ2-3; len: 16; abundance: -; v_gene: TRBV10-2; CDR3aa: CASSENAGGPPDTQYF; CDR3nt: TGCGCCAGCAGTGAGAACGCGGGAGGCCCCCCAGATACGCAGTATTTT
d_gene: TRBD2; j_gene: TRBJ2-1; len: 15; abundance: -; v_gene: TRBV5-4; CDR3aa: CASSQRETPYNEQFF; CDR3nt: TGTGCCAGCAGCCAGCGGGAGACCCCCTACAATGAGCAGTTCTTC
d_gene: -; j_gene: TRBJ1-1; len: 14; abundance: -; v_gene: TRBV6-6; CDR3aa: CASSPTERNTEAFF; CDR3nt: TGTGCCAGCAGTCCGACAGAACGGAACACTGAAGCTTTCTTT
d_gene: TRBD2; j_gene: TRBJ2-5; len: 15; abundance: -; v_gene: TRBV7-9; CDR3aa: CASSYPLAGVETQYF; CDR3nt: TGTGCCAGCAGCTACCCACTAGCGGGAGTGGAGACCCAGTACTTC
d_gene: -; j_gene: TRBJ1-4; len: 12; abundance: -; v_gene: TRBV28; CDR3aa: CASTNPRGKLFF; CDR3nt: TGTGCCAGCACCAACCCAAGGGGAAAACTGTTTTTT
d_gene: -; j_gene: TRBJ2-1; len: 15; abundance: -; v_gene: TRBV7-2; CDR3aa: CASSLAGTVTNEQFF; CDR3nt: TGTGCCAGCAGCTTAGCCGGGACCGTAACTAATGAGCAGTTCTTC
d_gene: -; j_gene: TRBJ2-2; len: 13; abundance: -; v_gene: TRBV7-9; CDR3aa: CASSSNQAGELFF; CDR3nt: TGTGCCAGCAGCTCCAACCAGGCCGGGGAGCTGTTTTTT
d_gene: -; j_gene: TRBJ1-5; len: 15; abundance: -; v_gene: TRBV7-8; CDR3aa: CASSLVGVGNQPQHF; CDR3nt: TGTGCCAGCAGCTTAGTTGGTGTAGGAAATCAGCCCCAGCATTTT
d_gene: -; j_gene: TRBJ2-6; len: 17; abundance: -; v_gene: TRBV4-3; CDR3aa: CASSQDWGLSGANVLTF; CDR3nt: TGCGCCAGCAGCCAAGACTGGGGGCTCTCTGGGGCCAACGTCCTGACTTTC
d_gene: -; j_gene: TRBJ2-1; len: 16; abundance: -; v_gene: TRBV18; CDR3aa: CASSPSRGVTYNEQFF; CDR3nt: TGTGCCAGCTCACCGTCTAGAGGGGTTACCTACAATGAGCAGTTCTTC
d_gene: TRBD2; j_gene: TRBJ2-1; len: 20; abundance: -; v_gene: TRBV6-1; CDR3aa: CASSEGPGLAGPFRHNEQFF; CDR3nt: TGTGCCAGCAGTGAGGGTCCGGGACTAGCGGGTCCTTTCAGGCACAATGAGCAGTTCTTC
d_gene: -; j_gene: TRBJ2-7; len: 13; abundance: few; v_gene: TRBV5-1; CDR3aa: CASSLRDSYEQYF; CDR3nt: TGCGCCAGCAGCCTCAGGGACTCCTACGAGCAGTACTTC
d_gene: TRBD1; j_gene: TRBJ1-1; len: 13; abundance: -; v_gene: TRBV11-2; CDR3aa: CASSRDRGIEAFF; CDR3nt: TGTGCCAGCAGCCGGGACAGGGGGATTGAAGCTTTCTTT
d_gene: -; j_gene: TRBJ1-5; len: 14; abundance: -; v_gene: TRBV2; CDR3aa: CASKLSETNQPQHF; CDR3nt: TGTGCCAGCAAATTGTCAGAAACCAATCAGCCCCAGCATTTT
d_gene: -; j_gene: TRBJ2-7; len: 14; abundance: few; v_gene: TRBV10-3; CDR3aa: CAIASPQDSYEQYF; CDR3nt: TGTGCCATCGCCTCCCCACAGGACTCCTACGAGCAGTACTTC
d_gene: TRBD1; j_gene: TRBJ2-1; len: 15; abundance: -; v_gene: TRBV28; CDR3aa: CASSTVGQGHEEQFF; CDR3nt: TGTGCCAGCAGTACTGTGGGACAGGGGCATGAGGAGCAGTTCTTC
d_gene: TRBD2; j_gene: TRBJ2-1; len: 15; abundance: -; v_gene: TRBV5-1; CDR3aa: CASSLTSGTYNEQFF; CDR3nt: TGCGCCAGCAGCCTCACTAGCGGTACCTACAATGAGCAGTTCTTC
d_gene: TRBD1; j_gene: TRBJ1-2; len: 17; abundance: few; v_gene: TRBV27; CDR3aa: CASSLSDRGSSHYGYTF; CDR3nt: TGTGCCAGCAGTTTATCCGACAGGGGTTCTTCCCACTATGGCTACACCTTC
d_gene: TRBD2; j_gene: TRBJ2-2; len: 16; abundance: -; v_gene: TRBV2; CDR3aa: CASIGLAGGPSGELFF; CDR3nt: TGTGCCAGCATCGGACTAGCGGGAGGGCCCTCCGGGGAGCTGTTTTTT
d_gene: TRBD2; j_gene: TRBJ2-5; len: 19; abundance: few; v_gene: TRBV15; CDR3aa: CATSRDLTSGGTGRETQYF; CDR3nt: TGTGCCACCAGCAGAGATCTGACTAGCGGGGGTACCGGTCGAGAGACCCAGTACTTC
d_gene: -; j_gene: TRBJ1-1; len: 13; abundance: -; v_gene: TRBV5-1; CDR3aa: CASSPGMNTEAFF; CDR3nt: TGCGCCAGCAGTCCAGGAATGAACACTGAAGCTTTCTTT
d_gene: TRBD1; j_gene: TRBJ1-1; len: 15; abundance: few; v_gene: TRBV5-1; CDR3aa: CASSLAGQGAAEAFF; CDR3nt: TGCGCCAGCAGCTTGGCCGGCCAGGGGGCCGCTGAAGCTTTCTTT
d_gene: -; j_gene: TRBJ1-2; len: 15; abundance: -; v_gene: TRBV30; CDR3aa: CAWSRYRSPNYGYTF; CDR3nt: TGTGCCTGGAGTCGATACAGAAGTCCCAACTATGGCTACACCTTC
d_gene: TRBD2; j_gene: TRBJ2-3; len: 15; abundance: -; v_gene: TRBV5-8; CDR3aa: CASSPWTSGRHTQYF; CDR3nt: TGTGCCAGCAGCCCGTGGACTAGCGGGAGGCATACGCAGTATTTT